Below, 20 T cell receptor beta chains from the same sample are listed, as sequenced in a study of metastatic and nonmetastatic thyroid tumors. MiXCR was used by TCRdb to re-call the PCR reads. This sample has 30,000 to 40,000 clones, with roughly a fifth found just once. Treatment of any kind had been given to no patient before thyroid surgery. The specimen was blood. These receptors all stem from a female donor with papillary thyroid cancer or a benign thyroid nodule (not recorded which). Some clones in this sample may be carry-over from other donors' samples.

By sample share, this clone is medium-sized (0.01 to 0.1%). The V and J genes are TRBV6-1 and TRBJ2-2; the D gene is possibly TRBD1 (5 bases). Trimming cost V 7 bases and J 8 bases, with 11 bases left between them. This CDR3 has 12 residues. Germline V gene sequence: CDR1 MNHNS, CDR2 SASEGT. CDR3 coding DNA: TGTGCCAGCACACGGACACTTGGGGAGCTGTTTTTT. Its translation: CASTRTLGELFF.

The table lists this clone with many counts. V is TRBV6-1 and J is TRBJ1-5, with D tentatively TRBD1 (5 bases). Per the germline V gene, CDR1 is MNHNS and CDR2 is SASEGT. The CDR3 sequence is 14 residues long. V was clipped by 3 bases and J by 3 bases, with 9 bases between them. This CDR3 reads CASSDDSSNQPQHF. CDR3 bases: TGTGCCAGCAGTGATGACAGTTCCAATCAGCCCCAGCATTTT.

This clone was recorded many times. The chain uses TRBV19 and TRBJ1-4; unclear D gene. The V end lost 3 bases, the J end lost 2 bases, and 16 bases lay between the germline ends. The CDR3 is made up of 17 amino acids. Germline values: CDR1 LNHDA, CDR2 SQIVND (reference sequence). CDR3 sequence (DNA): TGTGCCAGTAGTATCTGGGTTTTCCAGGATACTAATGAAAAACTGTTTTTT. It codes for CASSIWVFQDTNEKLFF.

With regard to this clone: The CDR3 does not close with the conserved phenylalanine or tryptophan, likely indicating a read error. The chain recombines TRBV19 with TRBJ2-1; 9 bases fit TRBD2. The CDR3 is 15 amino acids. J was trimmed by 6 bases and V by 3 bases; bases with no gene match: 6. Germline CDR1 reads LNHDA; CDR2 reads SQIVND (reference sequence). CDR3 sequence: CASSMVTSGFNEQFL. CDR3 coding DNA: TGTGCCAGTAGTATGGTAACTAGCGGGTTCAATGAGCAGTTCCTC.

CDR3 sequence: CASSLGWANEKLFF. DNA for the CDR3: TGTGCCAGCAGCTTGGGATGGGCTAATGAAAAACTGTTTTTT. The chain couples TRBV5-4 to TRBJ1-4; D not resolved. This CDR3 is 14 amino acids long. CDR1 is SGHNT, CDR2 YYREEE, per germline (reference sequence). The ends were cut back, 0 bases at V and 3 bases at J, with 6 bases in the middle.

As for this clone: The junction shows a germline mismatch at one end, possibly a read error. The chain joins TRBV6-1 to TRBJ1-2; possibly TRBD1 for D (5 bases). The CDR3 extends over 14 amino acids. From germline, CDR1 is MNHNS and CDR2 SASEGT. CDR3 loop: CANSVEGGGNGYTF. The DNA for the CDR3 is TGTGCCAACTCCGTCGAGGGCGGGGGAAATGGATACACCTTC.

About this clone itself: A much larger clone differs by one base, so this may be a read error. The J gene is TRBJ2-1, the V gene TRBV19, with TRBD2 as a possible D gene (5 bases). This CDR3 is 14 amino acids long. The germline V gene has CDR1 LNHDA and CDR2 SQIVND (reference sequence). DNA of the CDR3: TGTGCTAGTACCATCGGAGCGGATCGCAATGAGCAGTTCTTC. It encodes CASTIGADRNEQFF.

This clone was picked up many times. The V gene is TRBV24-1, the J gene TRBJ2-1; tentative D call: TRBD2 (6 bases). The V end lost 2 bases, the J end lost 3 bases, and 13 bases lay between the germline ends. Germline V gene sequence: CDR1 KGHDR, CDR2 SFDVKD. The CDR3 covers 16 residues. CDR3 in amino acids: CATSDSLAENYNEQFF. CDR3 in DNA: TGTGCCACCAGTGATTCCTTAGCGGAGAACTACAATGAGCAGTTCTTC.

This clone was found once. This may stem from a read error, because a much larger clone lies one nucleotide away. Here the CDR3 reads CSISTGLGNQPQNF. The CDR3 region has the DNA TGCAGCATCTCGACAGGGTTGGGCAATCAGCCCCAGAATTTT. The chain uses TRBV29-1 and TRBJ1-5; TRBD1 agrees at 7 bases. CDR1 is SQVTM, CDR2 ANQGSEA, per germline. CDR3 size: 14 residues.

This sequence joins TRBV6-1 and TRBJ2-7; perhaps TRBD1 as D (6 bases). Trimming left V 4 bases short and J 2 bases short, with 15 bases between. The germline V gene encodes CDR1 MNHNS and CDR2 SASEGT. CDR3 size: 15 residues. This CDR3 is CASSVGQLSTYEQYF. The CDR3 bases are TGTGCCAGCAGTGTAGGACAGCTAAGTACCTACGAGCAGTACTTC.

This clone is deemed medium-sized (0.01 to 0.1%). V is TRBV6-2 or TRBV6-3 and J is TRBJ2-7, with 10 nucleotides matching TRBD1. With 6 bases clipped from V and 5 bases from J, the junction kept 7 bases outside the gene matches. Germline V gene data show CDR1 as MNHEY and CDR2 as SVGEGT. There are 14 residues in the CDR3. The CDR3 sequence is CASRSTGGKNEQYF. The CDR3 nucleotides read TGTGCCAGCAGATCGACAGGGGGCAAGAACGAGCAGTACTTC.

This clone appeared many times. This chain joins TRBV7-6 and TRBJ1-4; D is ambiguous. From germline, CDR1 is SGHVS and CDR2 FNYEAQ. V dropped 5 bases and J dropped 5 bases, with 12 bases sitting between them. This CDR3 comprises 14 residues. The CDR3 sequence: CASSKSRHNEKLFF. For the CDR3, the DNA is TGTGCCAGCAGCAAAAGCAGACACAATGAAAAACTGTTTTTT.

This clone was counted a few times. The J gene is TRBJ1-5, the V gene TRBV15; no definite D call. Trimming cost V 3 bases and J 4 bases, with 10 bases left between them. Germline CDR1 and CDR2: LNHNV and YYDKDF (reference sequence). CDR3 length: 14 residues. CDR3 DNA: TGTGCCACCAGCAGGTCATCCGCTAATCAGCCCCAGCATTTT. Protein: CATSRSSANQPQHF.

This clone was observed at least ten times. This sequence joins TRBV19 and TRBJ1-1; tentatively, D is TRBD1 (5 bases). Trimming removed 9 bases at V and 5 bases at J, with 25 bases between. The length of the CDR3 is 16 residues. From germline, CDR1 is LNHDA and CDR2 SQIVND (reference sequence). CDR3 protein: CASTTGTPVLTTEAFF. DNA of the CDR3: TGTGCCAGCACAACCGGGACGCCCGTTTTAACGACTGAAGCTTTCTTT.

The rearrangement joins TRBV20-1 to TRBJ2-1; TRBD1 matches at 9 bases. V trimming: 3 bases; J trimming: 7 bases; junction bases outside the gene matches: 10. The CDR3 extends over 15 amino acids. Germline V gene sequence: CDR1 DFQATT, CDR2 SNEGSKA (reference sequence). The CDR3 region is CSASGYGQGQNEQFF. CDR3 bases: TGCAGTGCTAGCGGCTATGGACAGGGGCAAAATGAGCAGTTCTTC.

The table lists this clone with many counts. The CDR3 protein is CASSTTGVASNQPQHF. The CDR3 DNA reads TGTGCCAGTAGTACCACAGGGGTTGCTAGCAATCAGCCCCAGCATTTT. The chain has TRBV19 and TRBJ1-5; TRBD1 aligns across 7 bases. Per the germline V gene, CDR1 is LNHDA and CDR2 is SQIVND (reference sequence). The junction had 6 bases not matched to a gene; V was cut back by 4 bases and J by 0 bases. The CDR3 has 16 amino acids.

This clone was detected many times. Possible read error: a much larger clone is one base away. The chain has TRBV6-4 and TRBJ2-3; possibly TRBD2 for D (7 bases). Deletions cut 0 bases from V and 2 bases from J, with 9 bases between. CDR1 and CDR2 (germline): MRHNA, SNTAGT. The CDR3 totals 15 residues. As DNA, the CDR3 is TGTGCCAGCAGTGACTCACGGGGGGCCACAGATACGCAGTATTTT. Its translation: CASSDSRGATDTQYF.

This clone has at least ten counts. This rearrangement joins TRBV20-1 to TRBJ2-2, with 9 nucleotides matching TRBD1. This CDR3 is 15 amino acids long. The trim removed 0 bases at V and 6 bases at J, leaving 5 bases unmatched. Germline V gives CDR1 DFQATT, CDR2 SNEGSKA (reference sequence). The DNA of the CDR3 is TGCAGTGCTAGAGACTACAGGGGGCCGTCCGGGGAGCTGTTTTTT. Translating gives CSARDYRGPSGELFF.

This clone was counted many times. V is TRBV11-2 and J is TRBJ2-7; 16 bases agree with TRBD2. This CDR3 has 16 residues. From germline, CDR1 is SGHAT and CDR2 FQNNGV. Unmatched junction bases numbered 3, after V lost 5 bases and J lost 2 bases. Here the CDR3 DNA reads TGTGCCAGCAGCCTGGGACTAGCGGGGGGGGCCTACGAGCAGTACTTC. Translation gives CASSLGLAGGAYEQYF.

This clone was detected ten times or more. The V gene is TRBV3-1, the J gene TRBJ2-7; D remains unclear. V lost 1 base and J 1 base, leaving 17 bases between the germline ends. Per germline, CDR1 LGHDT and CDR2 YNNKEL (reference sequence). There are 17 residues in the CDR3. The DNA for the CDR3 is TGTGCCAGCAGCCAAGGGATAGAGACGGCTCCTTCCTACGAGCAGTACTTC. Translating gives CASSQGIETAPSYEQYF.